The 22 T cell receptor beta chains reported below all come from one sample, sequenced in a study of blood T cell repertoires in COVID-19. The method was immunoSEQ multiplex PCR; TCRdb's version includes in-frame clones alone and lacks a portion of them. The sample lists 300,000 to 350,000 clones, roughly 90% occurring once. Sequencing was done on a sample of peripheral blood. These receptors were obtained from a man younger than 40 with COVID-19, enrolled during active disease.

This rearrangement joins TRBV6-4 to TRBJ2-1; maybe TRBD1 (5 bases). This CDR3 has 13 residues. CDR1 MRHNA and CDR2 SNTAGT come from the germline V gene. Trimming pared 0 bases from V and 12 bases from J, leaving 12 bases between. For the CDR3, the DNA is TGTGCCAGCAGTGACTCCAGGGCCCCAGGGCAGTTCTTC. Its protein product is CASSDSRAPGQFF.

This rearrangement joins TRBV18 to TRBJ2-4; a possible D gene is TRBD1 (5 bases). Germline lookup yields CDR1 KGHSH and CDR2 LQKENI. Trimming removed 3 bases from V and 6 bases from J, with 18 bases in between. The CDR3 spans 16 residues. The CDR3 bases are TGTGCCAGCTCACCGGCAGGGCAGCAGGGAAGAAACATTCAGTACTTC. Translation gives CASSPAGQQGRNIQYF. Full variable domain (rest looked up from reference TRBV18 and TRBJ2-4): NAGVMQNPRHLVRRRGQEARLRCSPMKGHSHVYWYRQLPEEGLKFMVYLQKENIIDESGMPKERFSAEFPKEGPSILRIQQVVRGDSAAYFCASSPAGQQGRNIQYFGAGTRLSVL.

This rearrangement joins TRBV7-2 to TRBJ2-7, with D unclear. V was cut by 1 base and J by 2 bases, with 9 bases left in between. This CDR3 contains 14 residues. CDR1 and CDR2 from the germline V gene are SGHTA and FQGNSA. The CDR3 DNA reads TGTGCCAGCAGCTTAGTGTATCCTACCTACGAGCAGTACTTC. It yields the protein CASSLVYPTYEQYF. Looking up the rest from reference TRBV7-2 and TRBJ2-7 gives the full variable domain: GAGVSQSPSNKVTEKGKDVELRCDPISGHTALYWYRQSLGQGLEFLIYFQGNSAPDKSGLPSDRFSAERTGGSVSTLTIQRTQQEDSAVYLCASSLVYPTYEQYFGPGTRLTVT.

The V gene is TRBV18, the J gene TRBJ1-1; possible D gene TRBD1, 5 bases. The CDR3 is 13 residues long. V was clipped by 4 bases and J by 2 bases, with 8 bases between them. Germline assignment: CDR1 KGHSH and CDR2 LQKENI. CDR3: CASSQTDNTEAFF. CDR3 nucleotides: TGTGCCAGCTCACAGACAGATAACACTGAAGCTTTCTTT.

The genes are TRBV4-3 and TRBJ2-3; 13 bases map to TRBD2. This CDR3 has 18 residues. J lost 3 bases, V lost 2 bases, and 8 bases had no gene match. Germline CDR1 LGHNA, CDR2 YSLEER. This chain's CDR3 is CASSQLLAGGPGTDTQYF. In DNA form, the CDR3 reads TGCGCCAGCAGCCAACTACTAGCGGGAGGGCCCGGGACAGATACGCAGTATTTT.

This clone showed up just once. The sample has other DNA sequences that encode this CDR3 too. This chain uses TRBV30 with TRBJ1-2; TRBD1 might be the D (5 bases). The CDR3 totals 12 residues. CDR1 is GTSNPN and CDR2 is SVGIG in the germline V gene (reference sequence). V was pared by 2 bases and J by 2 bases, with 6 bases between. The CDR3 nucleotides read TGTGCCTGGAGTTCAGGGAACTATGGCTACACCTTC. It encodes CAWSSGNYGYTF.

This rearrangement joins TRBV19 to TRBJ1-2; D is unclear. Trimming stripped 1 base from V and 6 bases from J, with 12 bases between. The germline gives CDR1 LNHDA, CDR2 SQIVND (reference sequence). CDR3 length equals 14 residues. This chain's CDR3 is CASSIVRDGNGYTF. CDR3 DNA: TGTGCCAGTAGTATAGTTCGGGATGGGAATGGCTACACCTTC.

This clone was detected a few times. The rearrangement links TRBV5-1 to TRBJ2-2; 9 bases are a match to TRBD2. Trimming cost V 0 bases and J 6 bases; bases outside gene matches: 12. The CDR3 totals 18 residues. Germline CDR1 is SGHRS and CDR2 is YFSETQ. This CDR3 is CASSLVLSGSPLAGELFF. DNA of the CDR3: TGCGCCAGCAGCTTGGTTCTTAGCGGGAGTCCATTGGCCGGGGAGCTGTTTTTT.

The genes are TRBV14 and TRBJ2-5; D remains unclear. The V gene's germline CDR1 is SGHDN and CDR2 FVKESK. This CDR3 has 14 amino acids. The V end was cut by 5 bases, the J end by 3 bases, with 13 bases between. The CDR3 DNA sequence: TGTGCCAGCAGCTCAACCTCCGGAGAAGAGACCCAGTACTTC. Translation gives CASSSTSGEETQYF.

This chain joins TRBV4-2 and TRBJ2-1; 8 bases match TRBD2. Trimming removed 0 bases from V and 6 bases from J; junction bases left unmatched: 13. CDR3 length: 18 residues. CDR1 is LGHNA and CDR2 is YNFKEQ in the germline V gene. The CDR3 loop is CASSQDGGAGRVGNEQFF. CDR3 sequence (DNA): TGTGCCAGCAGCCAAGATGGGGGGGCCGGGAGGGTGGGCAATGAGCAGTTCTTC.

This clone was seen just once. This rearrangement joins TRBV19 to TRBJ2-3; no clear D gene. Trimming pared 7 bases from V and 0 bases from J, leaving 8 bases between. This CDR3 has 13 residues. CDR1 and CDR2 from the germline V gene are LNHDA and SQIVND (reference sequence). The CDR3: CASKSLSTDTQYF. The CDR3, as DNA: TGTGCCAGTAAGAGTCTTAGCACAGATACGCAGTATTTT.

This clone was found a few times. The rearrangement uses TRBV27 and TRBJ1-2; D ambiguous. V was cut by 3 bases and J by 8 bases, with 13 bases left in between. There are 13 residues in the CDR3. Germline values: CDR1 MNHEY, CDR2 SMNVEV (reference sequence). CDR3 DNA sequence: TGTGCCAGCAGTTTGAACAGTCTTATAGGCTACACCTTC. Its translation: CASSLNSLIGYTF.

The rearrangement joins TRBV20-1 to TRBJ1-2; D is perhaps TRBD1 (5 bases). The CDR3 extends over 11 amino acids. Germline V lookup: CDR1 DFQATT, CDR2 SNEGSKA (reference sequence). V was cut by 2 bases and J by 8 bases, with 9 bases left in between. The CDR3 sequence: CSARQGSGYTF. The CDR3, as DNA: TGCAGTGCTAGACAGGGATCAGGCTACACCTTC.

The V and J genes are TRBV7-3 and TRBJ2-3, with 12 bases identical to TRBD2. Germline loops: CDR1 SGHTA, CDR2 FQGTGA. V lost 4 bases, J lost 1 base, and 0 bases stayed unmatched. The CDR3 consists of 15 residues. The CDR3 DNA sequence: TGTGCCAGCAGCTCTAGCGGGGGGGGCACAGATACGCAGTATTTT. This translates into CASSSSGGGTDTQYF.

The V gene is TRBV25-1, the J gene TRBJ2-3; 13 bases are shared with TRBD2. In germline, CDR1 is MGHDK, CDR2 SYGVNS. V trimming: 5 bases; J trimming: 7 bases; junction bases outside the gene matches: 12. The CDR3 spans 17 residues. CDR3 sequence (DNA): TGTGCCAGCAGTTCAACTAGCGGGGGGGCGGTGTGGAATACGCAGTATTTT. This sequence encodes CASSSTSGGAVWNTQYF. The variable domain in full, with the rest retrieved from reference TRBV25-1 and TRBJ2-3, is EADIYQTPRYLVIGTGKKITLECSQTMGHDKMYWYQQDPGMELHLIHYSYGVNSTEKGDLSSESTVSRIRTEHFPLTLESARPSHTSQYLCASSSTSGGAVWNTQYFGPGTRLTVL.

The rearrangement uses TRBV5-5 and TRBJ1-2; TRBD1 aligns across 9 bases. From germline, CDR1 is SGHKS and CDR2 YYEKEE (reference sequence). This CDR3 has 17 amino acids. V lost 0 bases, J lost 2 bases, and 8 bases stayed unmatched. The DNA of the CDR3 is TGTGCCAGCAGCTTGGCCCTTACAGGGGGCGCAAACTATGGCTACACCTTC. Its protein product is CASSLALTGGANYGYTF.

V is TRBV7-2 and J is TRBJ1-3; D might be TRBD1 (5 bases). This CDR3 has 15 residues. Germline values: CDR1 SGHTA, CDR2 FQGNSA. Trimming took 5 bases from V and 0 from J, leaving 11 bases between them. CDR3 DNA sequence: TGTGCCAGCAGCCCTTGGGGGGTCTCTGGAAACACCATATATTTT. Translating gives CASSPWGVSGNTIYF.

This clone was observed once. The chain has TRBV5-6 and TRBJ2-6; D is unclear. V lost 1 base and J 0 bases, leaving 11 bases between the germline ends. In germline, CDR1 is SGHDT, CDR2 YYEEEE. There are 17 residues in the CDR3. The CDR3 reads CASSLLRLSSGANVLTF. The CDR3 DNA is TGTGCCAGCAGCTTGCTCAGACTGAGCTCTGGGGCCAACGTCCTGACTTTC. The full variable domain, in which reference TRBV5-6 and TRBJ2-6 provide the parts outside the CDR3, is DAGVTQSPTHLIKTRGQQVTLRCSPKSGHDTVSWYQQALGQGPQFIFQYYEEEERQRGNFPDRFSGHQFPNYSSELNVNALLLGDSALYLCASSLLRLSSGANVLTFGAGSRLTVL.

CDR3 nucleotides: TGTGCCAGCAGCTTGGACAGTCACCCCACAGATACGCAGTATTTT. The encoded protein is CASSLDSHPTDTQYF. The chain uses TRBV5-5 and TRBJ2-3; no clear D gene. Per germline, CDR1 SGHKS and CDR2 YYEKEE (reference sequence). Trimming stripped 0 bases from V and 2 bases from J, with 10 bases between. CDR3 length equals 15 residues. Full variable domain (missing parts from reference TRBV5-5 and TRBJ2-3): DAGVTQSPTHLIKTRGQQVTLRCSPISGHKSVSWYQQVLGQGPQFIFQYYEKEERGRGNFPDRFSARQFPNYSSELNVNALLLGDSALYLCASSLDSHPTDTQYFGPGTRLTVL.

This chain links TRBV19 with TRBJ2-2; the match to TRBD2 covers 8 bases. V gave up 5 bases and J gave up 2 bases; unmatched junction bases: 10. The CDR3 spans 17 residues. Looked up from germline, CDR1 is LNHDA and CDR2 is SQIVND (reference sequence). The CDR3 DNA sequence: TGTGCCAGTAGTCGTTTAGCGGGGCAAACCAACACCGGGGAGCTGTTTTTT. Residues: CASSRLAGQTNTGELFF.

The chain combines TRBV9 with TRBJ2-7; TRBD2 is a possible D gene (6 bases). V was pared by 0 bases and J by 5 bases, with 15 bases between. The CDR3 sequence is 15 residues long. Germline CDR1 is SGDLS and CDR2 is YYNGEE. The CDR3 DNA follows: TGTGCCAGCAGCGTAGATGGGGGGAGTAGCAACGAGCAGTACTTC. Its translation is CASSVDGGSSNEQYF.

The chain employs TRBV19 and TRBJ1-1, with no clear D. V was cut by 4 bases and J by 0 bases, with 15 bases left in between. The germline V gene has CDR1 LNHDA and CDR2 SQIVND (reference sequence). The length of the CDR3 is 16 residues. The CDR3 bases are TGTGCCAGTAGTACACCCCGGAGAGGGATGAACACTGAAGCTTTCTTT. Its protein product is CASSTPRRGMNTEAFF.